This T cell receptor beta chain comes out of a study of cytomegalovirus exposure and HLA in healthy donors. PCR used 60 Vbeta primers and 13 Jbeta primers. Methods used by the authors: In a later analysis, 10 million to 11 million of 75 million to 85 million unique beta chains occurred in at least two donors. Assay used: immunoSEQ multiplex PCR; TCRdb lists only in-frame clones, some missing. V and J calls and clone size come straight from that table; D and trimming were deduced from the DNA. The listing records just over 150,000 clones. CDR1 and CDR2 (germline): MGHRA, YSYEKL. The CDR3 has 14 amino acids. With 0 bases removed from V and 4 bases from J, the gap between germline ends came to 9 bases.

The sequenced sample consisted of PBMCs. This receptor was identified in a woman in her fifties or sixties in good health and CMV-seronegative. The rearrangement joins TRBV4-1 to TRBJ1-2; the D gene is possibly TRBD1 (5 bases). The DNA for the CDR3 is TGCGCCAGCAGCCAAGAGTTCGACAGCTATGGCTACACCTTC. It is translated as CASSQEFDSYGYTF.